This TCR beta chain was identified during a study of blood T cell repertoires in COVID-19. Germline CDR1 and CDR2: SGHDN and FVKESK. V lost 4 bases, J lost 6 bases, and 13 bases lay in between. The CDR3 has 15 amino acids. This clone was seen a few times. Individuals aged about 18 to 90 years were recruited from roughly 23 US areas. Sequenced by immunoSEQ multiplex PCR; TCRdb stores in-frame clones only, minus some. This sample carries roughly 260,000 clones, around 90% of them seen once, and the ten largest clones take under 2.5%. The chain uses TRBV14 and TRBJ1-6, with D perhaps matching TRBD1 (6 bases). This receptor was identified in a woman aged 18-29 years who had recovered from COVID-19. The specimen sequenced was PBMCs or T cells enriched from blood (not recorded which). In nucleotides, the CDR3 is TGTGCCAGCAGCCTGGGGACAAGGACTAATTCACCCCTCCACTTT. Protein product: CASSLGTRTNSPLHF.